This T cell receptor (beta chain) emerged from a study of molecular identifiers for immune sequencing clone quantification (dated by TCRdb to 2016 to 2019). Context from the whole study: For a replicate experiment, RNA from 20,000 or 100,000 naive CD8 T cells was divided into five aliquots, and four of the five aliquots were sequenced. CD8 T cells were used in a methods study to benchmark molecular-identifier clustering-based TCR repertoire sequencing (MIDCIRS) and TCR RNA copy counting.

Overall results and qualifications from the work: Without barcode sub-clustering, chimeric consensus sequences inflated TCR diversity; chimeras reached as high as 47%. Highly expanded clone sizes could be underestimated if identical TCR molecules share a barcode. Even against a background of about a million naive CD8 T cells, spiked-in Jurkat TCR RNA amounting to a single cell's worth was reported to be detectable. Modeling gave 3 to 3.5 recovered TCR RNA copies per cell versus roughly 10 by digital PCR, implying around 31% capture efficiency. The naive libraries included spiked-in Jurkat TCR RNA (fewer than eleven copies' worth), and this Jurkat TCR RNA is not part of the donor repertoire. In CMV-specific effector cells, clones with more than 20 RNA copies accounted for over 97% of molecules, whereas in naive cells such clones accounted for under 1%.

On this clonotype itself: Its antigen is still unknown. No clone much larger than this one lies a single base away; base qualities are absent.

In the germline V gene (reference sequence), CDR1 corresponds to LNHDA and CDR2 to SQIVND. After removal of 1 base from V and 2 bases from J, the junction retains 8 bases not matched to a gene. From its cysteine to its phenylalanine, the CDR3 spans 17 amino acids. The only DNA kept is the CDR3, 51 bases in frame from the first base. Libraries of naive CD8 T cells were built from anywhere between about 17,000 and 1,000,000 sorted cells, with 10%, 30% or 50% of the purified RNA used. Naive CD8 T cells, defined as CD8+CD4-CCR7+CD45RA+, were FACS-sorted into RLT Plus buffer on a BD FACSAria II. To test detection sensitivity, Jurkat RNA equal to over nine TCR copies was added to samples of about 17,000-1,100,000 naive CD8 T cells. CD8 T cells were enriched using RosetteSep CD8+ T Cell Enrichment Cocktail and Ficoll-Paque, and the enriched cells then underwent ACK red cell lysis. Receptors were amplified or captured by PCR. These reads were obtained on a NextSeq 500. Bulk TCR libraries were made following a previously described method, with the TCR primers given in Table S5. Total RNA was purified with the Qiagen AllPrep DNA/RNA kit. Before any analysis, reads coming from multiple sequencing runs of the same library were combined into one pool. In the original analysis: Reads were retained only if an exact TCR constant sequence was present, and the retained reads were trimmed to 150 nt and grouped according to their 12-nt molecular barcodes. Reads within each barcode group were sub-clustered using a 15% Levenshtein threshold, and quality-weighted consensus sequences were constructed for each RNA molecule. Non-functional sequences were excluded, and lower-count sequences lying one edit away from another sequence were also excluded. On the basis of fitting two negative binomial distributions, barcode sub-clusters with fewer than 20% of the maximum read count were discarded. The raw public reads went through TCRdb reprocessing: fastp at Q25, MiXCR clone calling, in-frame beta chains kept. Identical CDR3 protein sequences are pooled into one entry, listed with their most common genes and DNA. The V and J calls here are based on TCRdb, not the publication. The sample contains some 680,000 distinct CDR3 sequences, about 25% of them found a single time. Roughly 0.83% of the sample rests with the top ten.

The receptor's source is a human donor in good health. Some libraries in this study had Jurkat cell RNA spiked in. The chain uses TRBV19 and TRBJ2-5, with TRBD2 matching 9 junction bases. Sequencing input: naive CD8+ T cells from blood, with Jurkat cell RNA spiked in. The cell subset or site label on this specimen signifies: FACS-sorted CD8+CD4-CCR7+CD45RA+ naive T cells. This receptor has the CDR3 CASSIGRAGGGQETQYF. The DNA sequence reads TGTGCCAGTAGTATAGGTCGTGCGGGAGGGGGACAAGAGACCCAGTACTTC.